The entry below describes one T cell receptor beta chain. What it binds is not known. This sample also contains other DNA sequences that code for the same CDR3. This sample is drawn from a study of cytomegalovirus exposure and HLA in healthy donors. Findings of the study overall: In a later analysis, productive TCRs from donors in an Asian-associated ancestry cluster reportedly carried fewer N-insertions than the cohort mean.

J gave up 2 bases and V 1 base, and 3 bases lay outside the gene matches. Germline assignment: CDR1 SGHDN and CDR2 FVKESK. The CDR3 extends over 15 amino acids. PCR was performed using 60 Vbeta and 13 Jbeta primers. Clones were read by immunoSEQ multiplex PCR, and TCRdb kept only the in-frame ones, dropping some. Of fewer than 250,000 clones in the sample, over 75% were seen once. Input material: PBMCs. The V and J genes are TRBV14 and TRBJ1-2; 8 bases align to TRBD1. The clonotype comes from a human donor in good health. The CDR3, as DNA: TGTGCCAGCAGCCAAGCGTCAGGGGGCAACTATGGCTACACCTTC. Amino acid sequence: CASSQASGGNYGYTF.